This entry is about one T cell receptor (beta chain). Its antigen is currently unknown. The table came from immunoSEQ multiplex PCR; TCRdb's copy has only in-frame clones and leaves some out. The sample records 20,000 to 25,000 clones, 70% to 85% being singletons. This sample is drawn from a study of PD-1 blockade in classical Hodgkin lymphoma. Study-level points and caveats: Some patients started nivolumab under 1 year after ASCT, and they were excluded.

Every patient relapsed after autologous stem cell transplantation, and brentuximab vedotin exposure varied. When best responses were assessed, they were complete response, partial response or progressive disease. The source of this sequence is a human donor with classical Hodgkin lymphoma. Sequences were derived from peripheral blood mononuclear cells (PBMCs), sampled before the second cycle of nivolumab.

CDR3 protein: CASSLRTGFQHYGYTF. The DNA for the CDR3 is TGCGCCAGCAGCCTCCGGACAGGGTTTCAGCACTATGGCTACACCTTC. J is TRBJ1-2 and V is TRBV5-1; 8 bases are a match to TRBD1. With 4 bases clipped from V and 3 bases from J, the junction kept 11 bases outside the gene matches. There are 16 residues in the CDR3. Germline-derived CDR1 and CDR2 are SGHRS and YFSETQ.